Listed below are T cell receptor beta chains from one sample, sequenced in a study of cytomegalovirus exposure and HLA in healthy donors. Here immunoSEQ multiplex PCR was the method, and the copy in TCRdb shows in-frame clones only, minus some. The sample carries 210,000 or so clones, about 83% recorded once. Sequencing was done on a sample of PBMCs. The receptor source for this set is a human donor in good health. Both conserved end residues are part of each CDR3. A D gene is named only where the DNA matches it firmly. The listing skips clone size in some rows; elsewhere it reads once, few, many or a size class.

CDR3nt | CDR3aa | j_gene | d_gene | abundance | v_gene
TGTGCCAGCAGGGCGGGCACTGAAGCTTTCTTT | CASRAGTEAFF | TRBJ1-1 | NA | once | TRBV7-9
TGCGCCAGCAGCTTGGGTCGGGAGATTGATACGCAGTATTTT | CASSLGREIDTQYF | TRBJ2-3 | NA | NA | TRBV5-1
TGTGCCAGCAGCTTATGGGGGCGGGGGACTAGCGGGACCGCCTACAATGAGCAGTTCTTC | CASSLWGRGTSGTAYNEQFF | TRBJ2-1 | TRBD2 | NA | TRBV13
TGCGCCAGCAGCACTAGCGGGAGTTCATACAATGAGCAGTTCTTC | CASSTSGSSYNEQFF | TRBJ2-1 | TRBD2 | few | TRBV4-1
TGTGCCAGCAGATACACAGGGGAGAACTATGGCTACACCTTC | CASRYTGENYGYTF | TRBJ1-2 | TRBD1 | NA | TRBV6-6
TGTGCCAGCAGTGACGGGACAGCTGGGGCCAACGTCCTGACTTTC | CASSDGTAGANVLTF | TRBJ2-6 | TRBD1 | NA | TRBV6-4
TGTGCCAGCAGCGAAGGACTAGCGGGAGGGTACGAGCAGTACTTC | CASSEGLAGGYEQYF | TRBJ2-7 | TRBD2 | few | TRBV9
TGTGCCAGCAGCTTGGGAACAGGGGAAGGCTACACCTTC | CASSLGTGEGYTF | TRBJ1-2 | TRBD1 | NA | TRBV5-4
TGTGCCAGCAGCTTAGTGTGGCTAGCGGGGGTGAACTCCTACGAGCAGTACTTC | CASSLVWLAGVNSYEQYF | TRBJ2-7 | TRBD2 | NA | TRBV7-2
TGTGCCAGCAGTCCTGACAGCCGAATCTATGGCTACACCTTC | CASSPDSRIYGYTF | TRBJ1-2 | NA | once | TRBV5-8
TGTGCCAGCAGTACGACAGGGAACACTGAAGCTTTCTTT | CASSTTGNTEAFF | TRBJ1-1 | NA | NA | TRBV28
TGTGCCAGCAGTTATTTGGGGACAGAGGATGGCTACACCTTC | CASSYLGTEDGYTF | TRBJ1-2 | TRBD1 | NA | TRBV6-5
TGTGCCAGCAGCTTAGCGCGGGGAGGGAACGATGAGCAGTTCTTC | CASSLARGGNDEQFF | TRBJ2-1 | TRBD2 | NA | TRBV11-3
TGTGCCAGCAACCTAGCGGGTAACAACTACGAGCAGTACTTC | CASNLAGNNYEQYF | TRBJ2-7 | TRBD2 | NA | TRBV6-6
TGCGCCAGCAGAACAGCCCGAGATACGCAGTATTTT | CASRTARDTQYF | TRBJ2-3 | NA | NA | TRBV5-1
TGTGCCTGGAGTCTTGGGACAGGGCAAGAGACCCAGTACTTC | CAWSLGTGQETQYF | TRBJ2-5 | TRBD1 | NA | TRBV30
TGTGCCAGCAGTTCTGAGGGGAGGTACAATGAGCAGTTCTTC | CASSSEGRYNEQFF | TRBJ2-1 | NA | NA | TRBV6-6
TGTGCCAGCAGTTTTGGGCAGTCTAATGAAAAACTGTTTTTT | CASSFGQSNEKLFF | TRBJ1-4 | NA | NA | TRBV28
TGTGCCAGCAGTTCCGGGACAGGGCACGAGCAGTACTTC | CASSSGTGHEQYF | TRBJ2-7 | TRBD1 | few | TRBV25-1
TGTGCCTGGAGTGCCTCCCTTAGCTATGGCTACACCTTC | CAWSASLSYGYTF | TRBJ1-2 | NA | once | TRBV30
TGTGCCAGCAGTCCCCCAGGGCCCTACCGCGAGCAGTACTTC | CASSPPGPYREQYF | TRBJ2-7 | NA | NA | TRBV25-1
TGTGCCAGCAGCCCACAGCTCGGACTAGCGGTCACAGATACGCAGTATTTT | CASSPQLGLAVTDTQYF | TRBJ2-3 | TRBD2 | NA | TRBV7-9